This T cell receptor beta chain is drawn from a study of cytomegalovirus exposure and HLA in healthy donors. Repertoires were generated with immunoSEQ multiplex PCR, while TCRdb's copy carries only in-frame clones and drops some. The data hold 220,000 or so clones, with around nine tenths observed a single time. CDR3 length: 17 residues. CDR1 is SGHVS and CDR2 is FQNEAQ in the germline V gene. Trimming took 7 bases from V and 0 from J; bases not matched to a gene: 15. About this clone: Its specificity is unknown.

Whole-study results and caveats: A list of roughly 160 TCR beta chains associated with cytomegalovirus was given.

The V and J genes are TRBV7-8 and TRBJ2-7; 7 bases match TRBD1. The clonotype comes from a young woman in good health and CMV-seronegative. Material for sequencing was PBMCs. The CDR3 region is CASTWGVGTAYSYEQYF. Here the CDR3 DNA reads TGTGCCAGCACTTGGGGCGTCGGGACAGCTTACTCCTACGAGCAGTACTTC.